The clone carrying this TCR beta chain has at least ten counts. This CDR3 region has 14 residues. Germline V gene sequence: CDR1 SGHTA, CDR2 FQGNSA. Trimming left V 0 bases short and J 0 bases short, with 5 bases between. TCRdb called the 5' RACE reads again in MiXCR, with one record for every CDR3 protein. This sample carries approximately 580,000 distinct CDR3 sequences, 17% of them seen once, and the ten largest clones take 17%. The sample comes from a study of T cells after yellow fever vaccination. About the research overall: Preparing low-cell-number fractions relied on SMART-Seq v4 Ultra Low Input.

The material was PBMCs, obtained less than 6 days after the first yellow fever vaccination. V is TRBV7-2 and J is TRBJ1-1; no reliable D call. The receptor was isolated from a man younger than 35 who received the YFV17D yellow fever vaccine. CDR3 sequence reads: CASSLALMNTEAFF. In nucleotides, the CDR3 is TGTGCCAGCAGCTTAGCGCTAATGAACACTGAAGCTTTCTTT. Looking up the rest from reference TRBV7-2 and TRBJ1-1 gives the full variable domain: GAGVSQSPSNKVTEKGKDVELRCDPISGHTALYWYRQSLGQGLEFLIYFQGNSAPDKSGLPSDRFSAERTGGSVSTLTIQRTQQEDSAVYLCASSLALMNTEAFFGQGTRLTVV.